This T cell receptor beta chain appears in the sequencing data of a study of radiotherapy plus CTLA-4 blockade in lung cancer. TCRdb's copy holds only in-frame clones and misses some; the assay was immunoSEQ multiplex PCR. In the table there are about 62,000 clones, approximately 79% of which are singletons. J gave up 1 base and V 4 bases, and 5 bases lay outside the gene matches. This CDR3 region has 16 residues. Looked up from germline, CDR1 is LNHDA and CDR2 is SQIVND (reference sequence). The clonotype comes from a human donor with non-small cell lung cancer who had a complete response to radiotherapy plus ipilimumab. Sequencing was performed on peripheral blood, taken from a patient treated with radiotherapy plus ipilimumab. This chain links TRBV19 with TRBJ2-5; TRBD2 matches 11 bases. The CDR3 protein is CASSKPGLAVQETQYF. DNA of the CDR3: TGTGCCAGTAGTAAGCCGGGACTAGCGGTCCAAGAGACCCAGTACTTC.